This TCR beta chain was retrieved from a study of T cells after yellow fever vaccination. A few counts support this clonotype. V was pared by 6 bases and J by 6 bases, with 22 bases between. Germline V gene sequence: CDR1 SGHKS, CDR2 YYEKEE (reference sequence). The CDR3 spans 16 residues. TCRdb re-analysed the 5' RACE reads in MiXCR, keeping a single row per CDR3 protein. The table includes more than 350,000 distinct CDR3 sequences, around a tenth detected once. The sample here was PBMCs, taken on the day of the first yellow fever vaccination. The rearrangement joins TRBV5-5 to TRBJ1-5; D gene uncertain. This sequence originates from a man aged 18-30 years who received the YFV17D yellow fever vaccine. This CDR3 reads CASNPKEIQISQPQHF. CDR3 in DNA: TGTGCCAGCAACCCCAAGGAGATCCAGATTAGTCAGCCCCAGCATTTT.